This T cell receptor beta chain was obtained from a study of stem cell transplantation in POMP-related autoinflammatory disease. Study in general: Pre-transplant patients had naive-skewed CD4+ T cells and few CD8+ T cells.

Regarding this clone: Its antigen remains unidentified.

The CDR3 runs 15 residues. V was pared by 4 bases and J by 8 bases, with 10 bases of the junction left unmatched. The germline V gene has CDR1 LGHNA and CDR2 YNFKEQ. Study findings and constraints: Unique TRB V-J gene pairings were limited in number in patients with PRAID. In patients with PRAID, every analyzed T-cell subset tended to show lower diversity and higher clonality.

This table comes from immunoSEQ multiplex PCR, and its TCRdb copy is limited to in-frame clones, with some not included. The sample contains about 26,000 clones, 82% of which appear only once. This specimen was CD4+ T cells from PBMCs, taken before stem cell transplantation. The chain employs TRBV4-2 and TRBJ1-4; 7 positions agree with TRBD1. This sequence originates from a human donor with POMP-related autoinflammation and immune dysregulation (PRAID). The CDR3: CASSRNDREEEKLFF. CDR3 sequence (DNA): TGTGCCAGCAGCCGCAATGACAGGGAGGAGGAAAAACTGTTTTTT.